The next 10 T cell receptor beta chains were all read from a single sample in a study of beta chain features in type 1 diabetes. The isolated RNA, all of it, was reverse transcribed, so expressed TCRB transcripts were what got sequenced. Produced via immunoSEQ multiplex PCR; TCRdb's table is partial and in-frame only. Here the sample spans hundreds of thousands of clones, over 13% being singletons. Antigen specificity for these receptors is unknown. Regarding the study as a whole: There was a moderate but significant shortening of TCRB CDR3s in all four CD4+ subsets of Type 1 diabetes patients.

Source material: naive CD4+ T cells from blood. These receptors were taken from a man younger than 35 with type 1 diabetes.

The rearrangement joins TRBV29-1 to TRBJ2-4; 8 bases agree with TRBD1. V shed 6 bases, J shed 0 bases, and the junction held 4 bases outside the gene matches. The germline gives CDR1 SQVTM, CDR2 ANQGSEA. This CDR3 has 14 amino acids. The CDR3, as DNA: TGCAGCGTCAGGACAGGGTTAGCCAAAAACATTCAGTACTTC. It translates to CSVRTGLAKNIQYF.

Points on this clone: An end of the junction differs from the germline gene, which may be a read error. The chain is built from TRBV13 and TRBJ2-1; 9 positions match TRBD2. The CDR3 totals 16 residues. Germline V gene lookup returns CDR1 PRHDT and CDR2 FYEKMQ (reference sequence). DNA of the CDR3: TGTGCCAGCTGCTTAGTCTTAGCGGGAGCCGTCAATGAACAGTTCTTC. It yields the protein CASCLVLAGAVNEQFF. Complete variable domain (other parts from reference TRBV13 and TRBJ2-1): AAGVIQSPRHLIKEKRETATLKCYPIPRHDTVYWYQQGPGQDPQFLISFYEKMQSDKGSIPDRFSAQQFSDYHSELNMSSLELGDSALYFCASCLVLAGAVNEQFFGPGTRLTVL.

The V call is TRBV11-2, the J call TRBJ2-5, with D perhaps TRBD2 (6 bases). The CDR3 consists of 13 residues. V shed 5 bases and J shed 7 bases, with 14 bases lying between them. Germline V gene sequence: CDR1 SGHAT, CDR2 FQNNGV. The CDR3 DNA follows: TGTGCCAGCAGCCCCACGGAGGGCCGGACCCAGTACTTC. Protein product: CASSPTEGRTQYF.

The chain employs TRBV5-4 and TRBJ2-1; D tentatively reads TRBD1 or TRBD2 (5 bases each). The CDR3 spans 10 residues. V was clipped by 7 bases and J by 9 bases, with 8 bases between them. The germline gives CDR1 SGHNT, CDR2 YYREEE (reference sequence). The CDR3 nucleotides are TGTGCCAGCGGGGGTGGTGAGCAGTTCTTC. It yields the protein CASGGGEQFF.

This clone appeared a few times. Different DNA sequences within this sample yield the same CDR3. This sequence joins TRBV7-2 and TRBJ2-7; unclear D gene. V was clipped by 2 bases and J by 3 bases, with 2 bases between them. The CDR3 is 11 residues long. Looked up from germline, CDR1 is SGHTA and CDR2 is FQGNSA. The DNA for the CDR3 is TGTGCCAGCAGCTTACTCTACGAGCAGTACTTC. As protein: CASSLLYEQYF.

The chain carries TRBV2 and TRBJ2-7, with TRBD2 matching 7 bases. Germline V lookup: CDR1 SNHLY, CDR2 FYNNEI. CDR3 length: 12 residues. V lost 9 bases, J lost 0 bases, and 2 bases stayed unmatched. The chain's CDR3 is CASGGDSYEQYF. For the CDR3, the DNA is TGTGCCAGTGGGGGGGACTCCTACGAGCAGTACTTC.

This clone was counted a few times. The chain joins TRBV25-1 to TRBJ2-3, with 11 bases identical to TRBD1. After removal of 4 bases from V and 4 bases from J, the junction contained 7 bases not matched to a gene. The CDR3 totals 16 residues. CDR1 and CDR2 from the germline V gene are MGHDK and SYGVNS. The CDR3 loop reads CASSGGQGAYADTQYF. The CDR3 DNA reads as TGTGCCAGCAGTGGAGGACAGGGGGCTTACGCAGATACGCAGTATTTT.

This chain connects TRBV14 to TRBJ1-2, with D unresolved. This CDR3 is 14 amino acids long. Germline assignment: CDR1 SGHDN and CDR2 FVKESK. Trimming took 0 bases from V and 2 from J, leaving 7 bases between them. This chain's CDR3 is CASSQESRNYGYTF. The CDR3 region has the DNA TGTGCCAGCAGCCAAGAAAGCAGGAACTATGGCTACACCTTC.

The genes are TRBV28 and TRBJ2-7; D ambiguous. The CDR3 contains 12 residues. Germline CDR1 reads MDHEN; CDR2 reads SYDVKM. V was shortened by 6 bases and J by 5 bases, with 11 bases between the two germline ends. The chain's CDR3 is CASSSSLDEQYF. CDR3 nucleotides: TGTGCCAGCAGCTCGAGCTTGGACGAGCAGTACTTC.

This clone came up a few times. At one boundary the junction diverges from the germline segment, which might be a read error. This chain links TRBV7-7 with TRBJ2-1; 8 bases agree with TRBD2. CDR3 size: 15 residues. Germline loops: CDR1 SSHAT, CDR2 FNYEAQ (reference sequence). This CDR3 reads CASSQTSDAYNEQFF. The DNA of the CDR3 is TGTGCTAGCAGCCAGACTAGCGACGCCTACAATGAGCAGTTCTTC.